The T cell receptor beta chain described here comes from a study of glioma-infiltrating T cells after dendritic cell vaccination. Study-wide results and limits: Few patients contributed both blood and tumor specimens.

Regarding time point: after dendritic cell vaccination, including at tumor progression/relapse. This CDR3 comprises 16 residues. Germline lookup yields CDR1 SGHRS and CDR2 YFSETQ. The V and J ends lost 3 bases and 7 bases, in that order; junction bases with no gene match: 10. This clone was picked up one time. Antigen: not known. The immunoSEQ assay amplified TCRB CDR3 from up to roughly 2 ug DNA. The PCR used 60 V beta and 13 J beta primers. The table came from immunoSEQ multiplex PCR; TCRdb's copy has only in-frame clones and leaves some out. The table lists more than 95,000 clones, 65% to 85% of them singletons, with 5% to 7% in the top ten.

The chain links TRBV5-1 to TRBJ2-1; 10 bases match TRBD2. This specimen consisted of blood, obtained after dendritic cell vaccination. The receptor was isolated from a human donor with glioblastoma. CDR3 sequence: CASSWRGGTSVNEQFF. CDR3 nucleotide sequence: TGCGCCAGCAGCTGGAGGGGGGGGACTAGCGTTAATGAGCAGTTCTTC. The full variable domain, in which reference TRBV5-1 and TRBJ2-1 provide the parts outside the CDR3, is KAGVTQTPRYLIKTRGQQVTLSCSPISGHRSVSWYQQTPGQGLQFLFEYFSETQRNKGNFPGRFSGRQFSNSRSEMNVSTLELGDSALYLCASSWRGGTSVNEQFFGPGTRLTVL.